The 8 T cell receptor beta chains presented below share a single source sample, sequenced in a study of blood T cell repertoires in COVID-19. Profiling relied on immunoSEQ multiplex PCR, and the TCRdb table lists in-frame clones only, not all of them. The sample holds approximately 250,000 clones; about 88% are singletons and the top ten take more than 4.5%. The sequenced sample was peripheral blood. The receptors come from a woman in her sixties or seventies with COVID-19, enrolled during active disease.

V is TRBV15 and J is TRBJ1-5; 7 bases match TRBD1. CDR1 and CDR2 from the germline V gene are LNHNV and YYDKDF (reference sequence). The CDR3 contains 15 residues. Trimming took 3 bases from V and 5 from J; bases not matched to a gene: 7. The CDR3 region is CATSRQWDSDQPQHF. CDR3 nucleotides: TGTGCCACCAGCAGGCAGTGGGACAGCGATCAGCCCCAGCATTTT.

V and J are TRBV28 and TRBJ1-1; 8 bases map to TRBD1. With V trimmed by 3 bases and J by 4 bases, 4 bases remained unmatched. The CDR3 totals 14 residues. Germline CDR1 and CDR2: MDHEN and SYDVKM. CDR3 sequence (DNA): TGTGCCAGCAGTTTCAGGGGGCAGTTCACTGAAGCTTTCTTT. Translated, it gives CASSFRGQFTEAFF.

V gene TRBV11-3 combines with J gene TRBJ2-2; 8 bases align to TRBD2. J gave up 3 bases and V 2 bases, and 2 bases lay outside the gene matches. CDR3 length: 15 residues. Per the germline V gene, CDR1 is SGHNT and CDR2 is YENEEA. The CDR3, as DNA: TGTGCCAGCAGCTTACCGGGAGGGGACACCGGGGAGCTGTTTTTT. Translation gives CASSLPGGDTGELFF.

The rearrangement uses TRBV30 and TRBJ1-2; the D is unclear. Between the trimmed V and J ends, which lost 5 bases and 4 bases, there was a span of 14 bases. This CDR3 region has 13 residues. CDR1 GTSNPN and CDR2 SVGIG come from the germline V gene (reference sequence). CDR3 bases: TGTGCCTGGTCTCGGGGTCGGGCCTATGGCTACACCTTC. It specifies CAWSRGRAYGYTF. The variable domain in full, with the rest retrieved from reference TRBV30 and TRBJ1-2, is SQTIHQWPATLVQPVGSPLSLECTVEGTSNPNLYWYRQAAGRGLQLLFYSVGIGQISSEVPQNLSASRPQDRQFILSSKKLLLSDSGFYLCAWSRGRAYGYTFGSGTRLTVV.

The rearrangement joins TRBV27 to TRBJ2-7; 10 bases fit TRBD1. There are 15 residues in the CDR3. The V gene's germline CDR1 is MNHEY and CDR2 SMNVEV (reference sequence). V shed 6 bases and J 5 bases; nucleotides not matched to a gene: 10. This CDR3 is CASRSAGTGVHEQYF. The DNA of the CDR3 is TGTGCCAGCAGGTCAGCCGGGACAGGGGTCCACGAGCAGTACTTC.

The chain combines TRBV15 with TRBJ2-7; 9 nucleotides agree with TRBD1. CDR1 is LNHNV and CDR2 is YYDKDF in the germline V gene (reference sequence). V shed 0 bases, J shed 3 bases, and the junction held 3 bases outside the gene matches. The CDR3 is 15 residues long. CDR3 loop: CATSREQGAGYEQYF. The DNA of the CDR3 is TGTGCCACCAGCAGAGAACAGGGGGCTGGCTACGAGCAGTACTTC.

This sequence joins TRBV30 and TRBJ1-5; 9 positions agree with TRBD1. This CDR3 has 18 amino acids. Germline values: CDR1 GTSNPN, CDR2 SVGIG (reference sequence). J gave up 2 bases and V 0 bases, and 11 bases lay outside the gene matches. The CDR3 loop is CAWSVKTGGAGGNQPQHF. CDR3 nucleotides: TGTGCCTGGAGTGTAAAGACAGGGGGAGCGGGGGGCAATCAGCCCCAGCATTTT.

V and J are TRBV12-3 or TRBV12-4 and TRBJ1-1; possibly TRBD1 for D (6 bases). With 5 bases removed from V and 3 bases from J, the gap between germline ends came to 10 bases. The CDR3 extends over 13 amino acids. The CDR3 nucleotides read TGTGCCAGCAGTACCCAGGGGTACACTGAAGCTTTCTTT. It yields the protein CASSTQGYTEAFF.